The present T cell receptor beta chain was sequenced within a study of OX40 agonist ivuxolimab in advanced cancers. General study results and limits: Within 6 weeks, CD4+ and CD8+ blood T cells expanded clonally at 0.1 to 3.0 mg/kg.

Generated by immunoSEQ multiplex PCR, the TCRdb table keeps only in-frame clones and is missing some. The repertoire consists of over 70,000 clones, with just under 90% occurring once and the leading ten covering roughly 0.56%. The V end was cut by 0 bases, the J end by 2 bases, with 8 bases between. Per germline, CDR1 SGHRS and CDR2 YFSETQ. This CDR3 contains 14 residues. A note on this clone: Antigen specificity is unknown.

Sequenced here: CD4+ or CD8+ T cells sorted from blood, sampled in a trial of the OX40 agonist ivuxolimab. The origin of this receptor is an adult with an advanced solid tumor such as melanoma, head and neck, liver or kidney cancer. The V and J genes are TRBV5-1 and TRBJ1-2; D gene unclear. In DNA, the CDR3 is TGCGCCAGCAGCTTGGATTCCAGAAACTATGGCTACACCTTC. Translation gives CASSLDSRNYGYTF.